The clone carrying this T cell receptor (beta chain) turned up a few times. The CDR3 is 14 residues long. CDR1 is LGHDT, CDR2 YNNKEL, per germline (reference sequence). V gave up 4 bases and J gave up 7 bases, with 13 bases separating them. Original handling: For nucleated cells, counts were estimated from reference gene primer amplification. Clones were read by immunoSEQ multiplex PCR, and TCRdb kept only the in-frame ones, dropping some. V and J calls and clone size are those listed in that table; D and trimming were worked out from the DNA. The sample lists roughly 80,000 clones, more than 60% occurring once. This record comes from a study of blood T cell repertoires in COVID-19. Study context: Samples came from the United States, Italy and Spain, spanning acute and convalescent COVID-19. PBMCs, B-cell-depleted T cells, or T cells provided the cDNA or gDNA that made up the material.

The chain couples TRBV3-1 (or the pseudogene TRBV3-2) to TRBJ1-4, with a weak D call TRBD1 (6 bases). Specimen: peripheral blood. This sequence was found in a human donor in a cohort sampled during active COVID-19. The CDR3 loop reads CASSLSQGVEKLFF. In DNA form, the CDR3 reads TGTGCCAGCAGCCTTTCACAGGGTGTTGAAAAACTGTTTTTT.